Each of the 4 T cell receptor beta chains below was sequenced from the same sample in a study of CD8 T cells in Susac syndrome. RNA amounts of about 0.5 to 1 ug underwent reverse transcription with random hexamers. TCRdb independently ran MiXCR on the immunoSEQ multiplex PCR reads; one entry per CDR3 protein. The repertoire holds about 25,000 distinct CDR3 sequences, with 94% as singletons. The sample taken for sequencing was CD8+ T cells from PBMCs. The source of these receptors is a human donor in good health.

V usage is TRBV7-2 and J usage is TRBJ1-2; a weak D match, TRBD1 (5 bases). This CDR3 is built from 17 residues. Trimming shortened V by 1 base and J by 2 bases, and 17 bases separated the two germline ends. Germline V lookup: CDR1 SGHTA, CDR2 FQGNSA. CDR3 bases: TGTGCCAGCAGCTTAGGTATAGGGACGGGCCCGAACTATGGCTACACCTTC. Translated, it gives CASSLGIGTGPNYGYTF.

CDR3 DNA: TGTGCCAGTAGCCTCGACAGGTTCGCCGAAGCTTTCTTT. Translating it yields CASSLDRFAEAFF. The chain carries TRBV19 and TRBJ1-1, with D possibly being TRBD1 (6 bases). The germline gives CDR1 LNHDA, CDR2 SQIVND (reference sequence). CDR3 length: 13 residues. V gave up 6 bases and J gave up 8 bases, with 16 bases separating them.

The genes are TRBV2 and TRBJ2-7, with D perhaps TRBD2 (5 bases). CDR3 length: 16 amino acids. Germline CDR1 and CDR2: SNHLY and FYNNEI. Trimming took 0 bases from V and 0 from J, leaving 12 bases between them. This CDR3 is CASSEALGLSSYEQYF. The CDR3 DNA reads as TGTGCCAGCAGTGAAGCGCTCGGACTGTCCTCCTACGAGCAGTACTTC. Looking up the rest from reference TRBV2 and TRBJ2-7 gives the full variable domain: EPEVTQTPSHQVTQMGQEVILRCVPISNHLYFYWYRQILGQKVEFLVSFYNNEISEKSEIFDDQFSVERPDGSNFTLKIRSTKLEDSAMYFCASSEALGLSSYEQYFGPGTRLTVT.

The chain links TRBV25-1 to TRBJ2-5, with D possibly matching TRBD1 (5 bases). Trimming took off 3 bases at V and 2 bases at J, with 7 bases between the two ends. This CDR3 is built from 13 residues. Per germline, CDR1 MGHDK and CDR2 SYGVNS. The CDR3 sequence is CASSDRVQETQYF. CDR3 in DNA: TGTGCCAGCAGTGACAGGGTGCAAGAGACCCAGTACTTC. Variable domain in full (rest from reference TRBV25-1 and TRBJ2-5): EADIYQTPRYLVIGTGKKITLECSQTMGHDKMYWYQQDPGMELHLIHYSYGVNSTEKGDLSSESTVSRIRTEHFPLTLESARPSHTSQYLCASSDRVQETQYFGPGTRLLVL.